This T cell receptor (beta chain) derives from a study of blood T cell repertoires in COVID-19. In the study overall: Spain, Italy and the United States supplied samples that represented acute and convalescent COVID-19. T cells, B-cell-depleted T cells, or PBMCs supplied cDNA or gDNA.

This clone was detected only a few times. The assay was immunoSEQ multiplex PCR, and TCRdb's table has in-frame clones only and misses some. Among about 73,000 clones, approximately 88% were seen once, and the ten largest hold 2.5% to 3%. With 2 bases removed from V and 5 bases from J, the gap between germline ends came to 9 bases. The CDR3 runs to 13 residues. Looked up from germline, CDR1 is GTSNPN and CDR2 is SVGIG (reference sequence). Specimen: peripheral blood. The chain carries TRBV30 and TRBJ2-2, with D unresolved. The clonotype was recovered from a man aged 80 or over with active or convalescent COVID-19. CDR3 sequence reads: CAWSTQRTGELFF. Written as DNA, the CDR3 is TGTGCCTGGAGTACTCAACGGACCGGGGAGCTGTTTTTT. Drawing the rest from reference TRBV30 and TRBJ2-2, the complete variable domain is SQTIHQWPATLVQPVGSPLSLECTVEGTSNPNLYWYRQAAGRGLQLLFYSVGIGQISSEVPQNLSASRPQDRQFILSSKKLLLSDSGFYLCAWSTQRTGELFFGEGSRLTVL.